Listed here is a single T cell receptor (beta chain). Antigen: not known. The CDR3 is 15 amino acids. Germline lookup yields CDR1 MGHRA and CDR2 YSYEKL. Trimming took off 0 bases at V and 2 bases at J, with 10 bases between the two ends. Only in-frame clones appear in the TCRdb table, and some are missing; sequencing was by immunoSEQ multiplex PCR. The table has under 100,000 clones, 70% to 75% seen once. The source of the sample is a study of CD8 T cell repertoires and HIV-1 epitope variants. Looking at the study overall: Twenty-five autologous and known Gag and Nef epitope variant peptides each stimulated T cells separately. Tested: three Gag epitope families, Nef HW9 and YT9. 1M T cells were kept uncultured as a baseline.

Whole-study findings and limits: Nine antigen-specific TCR beta clonotypes were found; roughly 6 seemed cross-reactive to variants.

This receptor was obtained from a male donor with HIV. This rearrangement joins TRBV4-1 to TRBJ1-2, with no clear D. Input material: uncultured baseline CD8+ T cells from peripheral blood mononuclear cells (PBMCs). The CDR3: CASSQDQAGNYGYTF. The CDR3 DNA follows: TGCGCCAGCAGCCAAGATCAGGCAGGAAACTATGGCTACACCTTC.